This is a list of T cell receptor beta chains from one sample in a study of shared clonotypes between healthy human individuals. Repertoires were generated with immunoSEQ multiplex PCR, while TCRdb's copy carries only in-frame clones and drops some. The repertoire holds 2.5 million or so clones, with around nine tenths as singletons. Sequences were obtained from naive CD4+ T cells sorted from blood. The receptors here all came from a man younger than 35 in good health. CDR3s include the opening cysteine and the closing phenylalanine or tryptophan. D genes are given only for firm matches. Size tells how often a clone was seen (once, few, many) or the class of an expanded clone, and some rows leave it out.

j_gene: TRBJ2-7
abundance: NA
v_gene: TRBV7-9
d_gene: TRBD1
CDR3aa: CASSPDRVSYEQYF
CDR3nt: TGTGCCAGCAGCCCAGACAGGGTCTCCTACGAGCAGTACTTC

j_gene: TRBJ2-7
abundance: NA
v_gene: TRBV2
d_gene: NA
CDR3aa: CASSESAAGMFSYEQYF
CDR3nt: TGTGCCAGCAGTGAATCGGCGGCCGGGATGTTCTCCTACGAGCAGTACTTC

j_gene: TRBJ2-7
abundance: NA
v_gene: TRBV6-1
d_gene: NA
CDR3aa: CASGVITARLGDF
CDR3nt: TGTGCCAGCGGTGTCATTACAGCACGCTTGGGTGACTTC

j_gene: TRBJ1-3
abundance: NA
v_gene: TRBV6-1
d_gene: NA
CDR3aa: CASSEQEGNTIYF
CDR3nt: TGTGCCAGCAGTGAACAGGAGGGAAACACCATATATTTT

j_gene: TRBJ2-7
abundance: once
v_gene: TRBV7-2
d_gene: TRBD2
CDR3aa: CASRASGYEQYF
CDR3nt: TGTGCCAGCCGGGCTAGCGGCTACGAGCAGTACTTC

j_gene: TRBJ1-2
abundance: NA
v_gene: TRBV2
d_gene: TRBD1
CDR3aa: CASSGQGVGYGYTF
CDR3nt: TGTGCCAGCAGCGGACAGGGGGTGGGGTATGGCTACACCTTC

j_gene: TRBJ2-7
abundance: NA
v_gene: TRBV28
d_gene: TRBD1
CDR3aa: CASRGTGTGGYEQYF
CDR3nt: TGTGCCAGCAGAGGAACCGGGACAGGGGGCTACGAGCAGTACTTC

j_gene: TRBJ1-1
abundance: NA
v_gene: TRBV28
d_gene: NA
CDR3aa: CASSLEGTAFF
CDR3nt: TGTGCCAGCAGTTTAGAGGGGACCGCTTTCTTT

j_gene: TRBJ2-2
abundance: NA
v_gene: TRBV5-1
d_gene: NA
CDR3aa: CASSLGQGGRTGELFF
CDR3nt: TGCGCCAGCAGCTTGGGACAGGGAGGCCGTACCGGGGAGCTGTTTTTT

j_gene: TRBJ2-4
abundance: NA
v_gene: TRBV19
d_gene: NA
CDR3aa: CASSIPGVAKNIQYF
CDR3nt: TGTGCCAGTAGTATACCAGGGGTAGCCAAAAACATTCAGTACTTC

j_gene: TRBJ1-6
abundance: few
v_gene: TRBV5-1
d_gene: NA
CDR3aa: CASAAGQSSYNSPLHF
CDR3nt: TGCGCCAGCGCTGCAGGGCAGAGCTCCTATAATTCACCCCTCCACTTT

j_gene: TRBJ1-1
abundance: NA
v_gene: TRBV27
d_gene: TRBD1
CDR3aa: CASSDLYRGTHEAFF
CDR3nt: TGTGCCAGCAGTGATCTGTACAGGGGGACACATGAAGCTTTCTTT

j_gene: TRBJ2-7
abundance: NA
v_gene: TRBV6-5
d_gene: TRBD1
CDR3aa: CASSYSRPGGTYEQYF
CDR3nt: TGTGCCAGCAGTTACTCGCGGCCAGGGGGAACCTACGAGCAGTACTTC

j_gene: TRBJ2-5
abundance: NA
v_gene: TRBV11-3
d_gene: TRBD2
CDR3aa: CASSFDSTSGGETQYF
CDR3nt: TGTGCCAGCAGCTTCGATTCGACTAGCGGGGGGGAGACCCAGTACTTC

j_gene: TRBJ1-4
abundance: NA
v_gene: TRBV5-4
d_gene: NA
CDR3aa: CASSLGTGRNEKLFF
CDR3nt: TGTGCCAGCAGCTTGGGAACAGGACGTAATGAAAAACTGTTTTTT